Below are 16 T cell receptor beta chains sequenced from a single sample in a study of blood T cells in healthy people across ages. Alongside a J-beta primer mix, a sample-barcoded 5' primer served in a second PCR lasting roughly 6 to 11 cycles. TCRdb re-derived calls from the 5' RACE reads in MiXCR, one entry per CDR3 protein. Of roughly 1.9 million distinct CDR3 sequences in the sample, roughly two fifths are singletons; the top ten hold roughly 24%. Sequenced sample: blood. The receptor set was obtained from a human donor in good health.

The J gene is TRBJ2-3, the V gene TRBV11-1; D ambiguous. V was clipped by 5 bases and J by 0 bases, with 12 bases between them. The CDR3 sequence is 15 residues long. Germline assignment: CDR1 SGHAT and CDR2 FQDESV (reference sequence). CDR3 amino acids: CASSPLLGSTDTQYF. The CDR3, as DNA: TGTGCCAGCAGCCCCTTGCTCGGGAGCACAGATACGCAGTATTTT. Combining the CDR3 with reference TRBV11-1 and TRBJ2-3 gives the whole variable domain EAEVAQSPRYKITEKSQAVAFWCDPISGHATLYWYRQILGQGPELLVQFQDESVVDDSQLPKDRFSAERLKGVDSTLKIQPAELGDSAMYLCASSPLLGSTDTQYFGPGTRLTVL.

The rearrangement links TRBV7-3 to TRBJ2-3; D call uncertain. The CDR3 extends over 14 amino acids. The V and J ends lost 1 base and 2 bases respectively, with 7 bases between them. CDR1 SGHTA and CDR2 FQGTGA come from the germline V gene. CDR3: CASSLNRATDTQYF. CDR3 DNA: TGTGCCAGCAGCTTAAACCGGGCCACAGATACGCAGTATTTT.

The chain employs TRBV27 and TRBJ2-1, with 11 bases aligning to TRBD2. This CDR3 spans 19 amino acids. The J segment lost 0 bases and the V segment lost 5 bases, leaving 12 bases of the junction unmatched. Germline-derived CDR1 and CDR2 are MNHEY and SMNVEV (reference sequence). The CDR3 protein is CASSRVLAGVSSSYNEQFF. The DNA for the CDR3 is TGTGCCAGCAGTCGAGTACTAGCGGGGGTATCGAGCTCCTACAATGAGCAGTTCTTC.

The gene calls are TRBV12-5 and TRBJ2-1; TRBD2 aligns across 9 bases. J was trimmed by 8 bases and V by 4 bases; bases with no gene match: 9. There are 15 residues in the CDR3. The germline V gene has CDR1 LGHNT and CDR2 FRNRAP. The CDR3 DNA reads as TGTGCTAGTGGTTCAGGGTCTAGCGGGGACCATGAGCAGTTCTTC. This encodes CASGSGSSGDHEQFF.

This rearrangement joins TRBV3-1 to TRBJ1-4; D is ambiguous. The CDR3 consists of 13 residues. Germline V lookup: CDR1 LGHDT, CDR2 YNNKEL (reference sequence). Trimming pared 4 bases from V and 7 bases from J, leaving 10 bases between. CDR3 sequence: CASSLRPLEKLFF. The DNA of the CDR3 is TGTGCCAGCAGCCTAAGACCCCTTGAAAAACTGTTTTTT.

This clonotype was recorded a few times. The chain joins TRBV7-2 to TRBJ2-3, with 7 bases lining up with TRBD2. The CDR3 loop spans 12 amino acids. Germline V gives CDR1 SGHTA, CDR2 FQGNSA. Here the CDR3 reads CSNGGVGDTQYF. The CDR3 region has the DNA TGTTCAAATGGGGGGGTTGGCGATACGCAGTATTTT.

This clonotype was observed at least ten times. A read error may account for a junction end that differs from germline. The chain carries TRBV10-3 and TRBJ2-7; tentatively, D is TRBD1 (5 bases). The germline gives CDR1 ENHRY, CDR2 SYGVKD. CDR3 length: 11 residues. Here the CDR3 DNA reads TGCCACCCCAGGGTTTTCGGCGAGCAGTACTTC. It translates to CHPRVFGEQYF.

This sequence joins TRBV6-5 and TRBJ2-2; 10 nucleotides agree with TRBD1. This CDR3 region has 13 residues. With 8 bases clipped from V and 4 bases from J, the junction kept 1 base outside the gene matches. Germline V gene data show CDR1 as MNHEY and CDR2 as SVGAGI. In DNA, the CDR3 is TGTGCCAGCCGGGACAGGGGCACCGGGGAGCTGTTTTTT. The encoded protein is CASRDRGTGELFF.

In its sample, this clonotype was seen a few times. The V and J genes are TRBV4-3 and TRBJ1-2; 7 bases agree with TRBD1. V lost 0 bases and J lost 5; bases outside the gene matches: 6. Germline values: CDR1 LGHNA, CDR2 YSLEER. This CDR3 is built from 15 residues. CDR3 in amino acids: CASSQEWGQSYGYTF. DNA for the CDR3: TGCGCCAGCAGCCAAGAGTGGGGACAGAGTTATGGCTACACCTTC.

The rearrangement links TRBV5-5 to TRBJ2-2, with D possibly being TRBD2 (6 bases). Germline-derived CDR1 and CDR2 are SGHKS and YYEKEE (reference sequence). The CDR3 contains 14 residues. Trimming took 2 bases from V and 9 from J, leaving 14 bases between them. CDR3 loop: CASSFVGGRWELFF. The CDR3 coding sequence is TGTGCCAGCAGCTTTGTCGGGGGACGGTGGGAGCTGTTTTTT.

This chain links TRBV28 with TRBJ1-2; 8 nucleotides match TRBD1. Trimming at V came to 3 bases and at J to 7 bases, leaving 13 bases not matched to a gene. Germline V lookup: CDR1 MDHEN, CDR2 SYDVKM. CDR3 size: 16 residues. The CDR3 DNA reads as TGTGCCAGCAGTTTGCCAGGGACAGGTCGGAGTGGTGGCTACACCTTC. Translating gives CASSLPGTGRSGGYTF.

The chain combines TRBV28 with TRBJ2-3; 8 bases agree with TRBD2. Germline CDR1 is MDHEN and CDR2 is SYDVKM. The CDR3 consists of 15 residues. Germline trimming cut 7 bases from V and 0 bases from J; bases unmatched to any gene: 6. The CDR3 sequence: CASIVSGGSTDTQYF. The CDR3 DNA is TGTGCCAGCATTGTCAGCGGGGGTAGCACAGATACGCAGTATTTT.

The rearrangement uses TRBV2 and TRBJ1-2, with 9 bases identical to TRBD1. This CDR3 has 13 residues. Germline V lookup: CDR1 SNHLY, CDR2 FYNNEI. Germline trimming cut 6 bases from V and 7 bases from J; bases unmatched to any gene: 6. Here the CDR3 reads CASRHNRGPGYTF. DNA for the CDR3: TGTGCCAGCAGGCACAACAGGGGGCCTGGCTACACCTTC.

The V call is TRBV10-3, the J call TRBJ1-6; maybe TRBD1 (5 bases). The CDR3 is 15 amino acids. Trimming took 3 bases from V and 9 from J, leaving 15 bases between them. CDR1 is ENHRY, CDR2 SYGVKD, per germline. The CDR3 region has the DNA TGTGCCATCAGTGAATCCGGGGACGTCGCTTCACCCCTCCACTTT. This encodes CAISESGDVASPLHF.

The V gene is TRBV2, the J gene TRBJ1-5, with D uncertain. V dropped 7 bases and J dropped 0 bases, with 13 bases sitting between them. The CDR3 extends over 15 amino acids. Germline values: CDR1 SNHLY, CDR2 FYNNEI. CDR3: CASKLNGYSNQPQHF. The CDR3 DNA is TGTGCCAGCAAATTGAACGGATATAGCAATCAGCCCCAGCATTTT.

This clonotype was observed a handful of times. The gene calls are TRBV7-2 and TRBJ1-2; D perhaps matches TRBD1 (5 bases). V lost 3 bases and J 6 bases, leaving 14 bases between the germline ends. The CDR3 length is 14 residues. CDR1 SGHTA and CDR2 FQGNSA come from the germline V gene. CDR3 residues: CASSFYGGEHGYTF. The CDR3 bases are TGTGCCAGCAGCTTTTATGGGGGGGAGCATGGCTACACCTTC.